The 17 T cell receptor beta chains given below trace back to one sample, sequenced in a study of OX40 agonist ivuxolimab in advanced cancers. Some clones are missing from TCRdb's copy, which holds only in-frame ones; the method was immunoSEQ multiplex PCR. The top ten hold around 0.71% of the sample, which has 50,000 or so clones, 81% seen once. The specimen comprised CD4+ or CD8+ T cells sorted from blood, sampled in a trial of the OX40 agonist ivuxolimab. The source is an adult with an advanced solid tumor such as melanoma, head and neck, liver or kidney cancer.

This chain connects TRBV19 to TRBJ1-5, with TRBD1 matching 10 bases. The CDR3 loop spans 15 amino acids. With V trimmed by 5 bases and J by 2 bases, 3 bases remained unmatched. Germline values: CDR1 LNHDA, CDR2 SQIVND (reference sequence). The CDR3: CASSAGTGGNQPQHF. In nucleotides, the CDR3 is TGTGCCAGTAGTGCCGGGACAGGGGGCAATCAGCCCCAGCATTTT.

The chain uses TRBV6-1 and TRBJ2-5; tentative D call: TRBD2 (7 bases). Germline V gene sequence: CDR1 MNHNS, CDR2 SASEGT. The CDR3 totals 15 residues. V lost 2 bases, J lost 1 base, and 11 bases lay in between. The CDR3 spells CASSETRGPQETQYF. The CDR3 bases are TGTGCCAGCAGTGAAACGCGGGGGCCCCAAGAGACCCAGTACTTC.

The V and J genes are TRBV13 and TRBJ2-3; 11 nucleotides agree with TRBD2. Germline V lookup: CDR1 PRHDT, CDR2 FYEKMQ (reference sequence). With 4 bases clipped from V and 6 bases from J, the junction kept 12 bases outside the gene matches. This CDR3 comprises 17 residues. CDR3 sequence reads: CASSSTFSGGAGDTQYF. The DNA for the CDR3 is TGTGCCAGCAGCTCGACCTTTAGCGGGGGGGCCGGTGATACGCAGTATTTT.

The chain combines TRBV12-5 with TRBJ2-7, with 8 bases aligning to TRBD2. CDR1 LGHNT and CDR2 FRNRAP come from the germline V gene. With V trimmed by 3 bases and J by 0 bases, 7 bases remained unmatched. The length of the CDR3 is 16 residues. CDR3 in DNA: TGTGCTAGTGGTTTAGAAGCGGGGGTTAGCTCCTACGAGCAGTACTTC. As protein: CASGLEAGVSSYEQYF.

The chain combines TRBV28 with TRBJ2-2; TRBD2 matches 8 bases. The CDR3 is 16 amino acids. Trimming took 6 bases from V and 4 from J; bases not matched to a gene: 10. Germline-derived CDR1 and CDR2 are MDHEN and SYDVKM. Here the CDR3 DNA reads TGTGCCAGCAGACCATCGGGGGGGCGGGCCACCGGGGAGCTGTTTTTT. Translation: CASRPSGGRATGELFF.

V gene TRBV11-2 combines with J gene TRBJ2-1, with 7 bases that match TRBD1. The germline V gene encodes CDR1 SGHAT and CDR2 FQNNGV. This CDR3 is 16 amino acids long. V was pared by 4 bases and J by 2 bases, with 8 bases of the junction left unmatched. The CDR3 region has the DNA TGTGCCAGCAGCTCCTTAGGGACAGTAGCCTACAATGAGCAGTTCTTC. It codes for CASSSLGTVAYNEQFF.

CDR3 amino acids: CASSSLRTGEGTAYTQYF. In DNA form, the CDR3 reads TGTGCCAGCTCATCGCTGCGGACAGGGGAAGGAACAGCGTATACGCAGTATTTT. The rearrangement uses TRBV18 and TRBJ2-3, with 9 bases matching TRBD1. Germline V gives CDR1 KGHSH, CDR2 LQKENI. This CDR3 is built from 18 residues. V lost 5 bases and J lost 7; bases outside the gene matches: 19. The entire variable domain, with the rest obtained from reference TRBV18 and TRBJ2-3, is as follows: NAGVMQNPRHLVRRRGQEARLRCSPMKGHSHVYWYRQLPEEGLKFMVYLQKENIIDESGMPKERFSAEFPKEGPSILRIQQVVRGDSAAYFCASSSLRTGEGTAYTQYFGPGTRLTVL.

This CDR3 reads CASSERLAGINEQFF. CDR3 DNA sequence: TGTGCCAGTAGTGAGAGACTAGCGGGGATCAATGAGCAGTTCTTC. The chain couples TRBV19 to TRBJ2-1, with 11 nucleotides matching TRBD2. J gave up 6 bases and V 5 bases, and 6 bases lay outside the gene matches. CDR3 size: 15 residues. Looked up from germline, CDR1 is LNHDA and CDR2 is SQIVND (reference sequence).

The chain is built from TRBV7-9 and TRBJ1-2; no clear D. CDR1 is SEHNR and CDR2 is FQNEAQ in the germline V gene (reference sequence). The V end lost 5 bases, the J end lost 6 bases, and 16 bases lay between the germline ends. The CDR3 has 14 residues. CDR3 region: CASSPSGSLDGYTF. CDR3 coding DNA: TGTGCCAGCAGCCCGTCCGGGTCCTTGGATGGCTACACCTTC.

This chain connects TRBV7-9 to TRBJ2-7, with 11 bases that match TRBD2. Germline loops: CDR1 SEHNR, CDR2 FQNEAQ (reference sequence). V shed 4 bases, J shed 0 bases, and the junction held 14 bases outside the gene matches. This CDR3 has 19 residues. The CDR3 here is CASSSRFGLAGQSSYEQYF. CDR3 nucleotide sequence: TGTGCCAGCAGCTCCCGGTTTGGACTAGCGGGCCAGAGCTCCTACGAGCAGTACTTC.

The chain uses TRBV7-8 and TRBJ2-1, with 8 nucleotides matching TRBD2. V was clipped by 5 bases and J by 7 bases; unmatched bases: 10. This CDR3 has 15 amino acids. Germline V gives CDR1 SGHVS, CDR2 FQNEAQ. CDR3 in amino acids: CASSPRSGGQNEQFF. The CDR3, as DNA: TGTGCCAGCAGCCCGAGGAGCGGGGGACAAAATGAGCAGTTCTTC.

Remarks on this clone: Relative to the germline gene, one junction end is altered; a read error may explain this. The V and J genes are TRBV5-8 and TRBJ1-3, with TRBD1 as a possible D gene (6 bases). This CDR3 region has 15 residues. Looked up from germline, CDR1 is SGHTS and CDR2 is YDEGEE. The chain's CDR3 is CASSRGGGSGNTVYF. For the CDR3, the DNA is TGTGCCAGCAGCCGGGGCGGGGGCTCGGGAAACACCGTATATTTT.

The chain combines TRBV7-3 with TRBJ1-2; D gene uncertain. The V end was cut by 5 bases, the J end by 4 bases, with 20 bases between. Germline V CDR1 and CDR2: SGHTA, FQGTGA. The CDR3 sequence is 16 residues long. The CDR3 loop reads CASSPYSLTATYGYTF. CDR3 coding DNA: TGTGCCAGCAGCCCCTATTCGCTAACGGCAACCTATGGCTACACCTTC.

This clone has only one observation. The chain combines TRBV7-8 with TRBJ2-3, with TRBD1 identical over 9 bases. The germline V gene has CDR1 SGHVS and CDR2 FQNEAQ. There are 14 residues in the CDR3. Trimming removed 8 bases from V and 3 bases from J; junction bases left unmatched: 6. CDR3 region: CASGHRGRTDTQYF. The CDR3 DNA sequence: TGTGCCAGCGGCCACAGGGGGCGGACAGATACGCAGTATTTT.

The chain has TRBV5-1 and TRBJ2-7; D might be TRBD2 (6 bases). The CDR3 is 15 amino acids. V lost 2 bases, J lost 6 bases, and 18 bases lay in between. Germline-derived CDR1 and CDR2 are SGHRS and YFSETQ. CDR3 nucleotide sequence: TGCGCCAGCAGCTTCGCCGGGCAGGGAGGATTCGAGCAGTACTTC. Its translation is CASSFAGQGGFEQYF.

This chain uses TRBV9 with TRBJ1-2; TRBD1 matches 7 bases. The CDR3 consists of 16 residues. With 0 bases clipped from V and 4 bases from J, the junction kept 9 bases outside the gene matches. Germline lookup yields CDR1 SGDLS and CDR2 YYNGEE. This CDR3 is CASSVGAGTVSYGYTF. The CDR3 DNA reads TGTGCCAGCAGCGTAGGGGCCGGGACAGTCTCCTATGGCTACACCTTC.

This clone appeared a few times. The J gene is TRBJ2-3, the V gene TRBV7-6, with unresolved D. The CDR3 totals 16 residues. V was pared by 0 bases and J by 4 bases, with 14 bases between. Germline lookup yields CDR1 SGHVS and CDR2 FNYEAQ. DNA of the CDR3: TGTGCCAGCAGCTTAGCCAGCCCTAGAATGGCAGATACGCAGTATTTT. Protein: CASSLASPRMADTQYF. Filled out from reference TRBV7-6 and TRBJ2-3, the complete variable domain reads GAGVSQSPRYKVTKRGQDVALRCDPISGHVSLYWYRQALGQGPEFLTYFNYEAQQDKSGLPNDRFSAERPEGSISTLTIQRTEQRDSAMYRCASSLASPRMADTQYFGPGTRLTVL.